The rows below give T cell receptor beta chains drawn from one sample of a study of identical twins. One entry per CDR3 protein results from TCRdb running MiXCR on the 5' RACE reads. Of roughly 240,000 distinct CDR3 sequences in the sample, approximately 8% were seen once. These data also formed part of another study, on yellow fever vaccine responses in identical twins.

The sample comprised CD8+ T cells sorted from blood. These receptors all come from a woman aged 18-29 years in good health. CDR3s include the opening cysteine and the closing phenylalanine or tryptophan. Some rows have no size entry. The others give once, few or many, or a class for an expanded clone.

TRBV7-8,-,CASSNETGGHEQYF
TRBV20-1,few,CSARVGGGRTYEQYF
TRBV2,few,CASSERDRELNTEAFF
TRBV29-1,-,CSVEDLGQGYEQYF
TRBV5-4,few,CASSSYPTGSNYGYTF
TRBV7-2,many,CASSLDLGYTQYF
TRBV20-1,few,CSARGSVDVGTYEQYF
TRBV7-9,few,CASRPVWRERTDTQYF
TRBV11-2,many,CASSLESAGAYTDTQYF
TRBV12-3/TRBV12-4,few,CASSQSGSSYNEQFF
TRBV6-5,-,CASSYSRFSSYNEQFF
TRBV27,-,CASSLRGRWTEKLFF
TRBV28,-,CASRPQGSRETQYF
TRBV20-1,-,CSATGLETNTGELFF
TRBV6-5,few,CASSNHGAGGPEGETQYF
TRBV6-5,-,CASSYEPSGANVLTF
TRBV20-1,many,CSARRDSYYGYTF
TRBV7-9,-,CASSLGRASSYNEQFF
TRBV19,few,CASSIDPAHYNEQFF
TRBV29-1,-,CSVEDLWEQYF
TRBV29-1,many,CSVEARSGSSISPNYEQYF
TRBV7-6,-,CASSPPSGLAEIRETQYF
TRBV7-9,few,CASSARRDTQYF
TRBV28,-,CASSLLGQINEQFF
TRBV29-1,-,CSVEGTGPTYEQYF
TRBV9,-,CASSGGDRQETQYF
TRBV20-1,many,CSARALGGDTQYF
TRBV28,few,CASSLQGPEAFF
TRBV29-1,few,CSVEGGSGNTIYF
TRBV28,-,CASSLRAATGELFF